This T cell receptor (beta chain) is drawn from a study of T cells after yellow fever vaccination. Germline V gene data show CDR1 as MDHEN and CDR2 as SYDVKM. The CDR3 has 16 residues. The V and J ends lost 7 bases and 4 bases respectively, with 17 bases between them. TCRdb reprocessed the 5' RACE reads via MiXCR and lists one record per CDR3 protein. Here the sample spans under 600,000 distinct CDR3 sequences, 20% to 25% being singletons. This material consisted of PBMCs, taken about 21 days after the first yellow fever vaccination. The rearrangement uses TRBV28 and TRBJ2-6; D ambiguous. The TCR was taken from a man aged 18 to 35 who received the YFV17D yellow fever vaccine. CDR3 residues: CASTTTGAQGANVLTF. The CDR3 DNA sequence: TGTGCCAGCACCACCACCGGCGCGCAAGGGGCCAACGTCCTGACTTTC.